Below are 9 T cell receptor beta chains sequenced from a single sample in a study of T-cell reconstitution after alpha-beta-depleted transplantation in children (dated by TCRdb to between 2015 and 2016). The library was produced with PCR. Sequenced on an Illumina HiSeq 2500. TCR library preparation used molecular barcoding, with unique molecular identifiers applied to normalize quantification of the TCRbeta repertoire. The public reads were run again by TCRdb, first through fastp at Q25 and then through MiXCR, and only productive beta chains were kept. A single entry per CDR3 protein holds the most common genes and DNA from its merged rows. The sample yields approximately 290,000 distinct CDR3 sequences; around a tenth were counted once. The top ten hold 23% of the sample. The label giving this sample's treatment or condition can be read as: allogeneic hematopoietic cell transplantation with graft depleted of TCRalphabeta T cells and CD19 B cells.

Source: peripheral blood, taken 180 days after TCRalphabeta/CD19-depleted stem cell transplant. The receptors shown here come from a male patient aged 2-9 years who had a stem cell transplant for chronic granulomatous disease, so the T cells may come from the graft donor.

This clonotype was detected ten times or more. The chain employs TRBV15 and TRBJ2-3; 7 nucleotides line up with TRBD2. Trimming took 3 bases from V and 2 from J; bases not matched to a gene: 5. The CDR3 loop spans 15 amino acids. Looked up from germline, CDR1 is LNHNV and CDR2 is YYDKDF (reference sequence). The CDR3 coding sequence is TGTGCCACCAGCAGGGGGGAGGGGTCCACAGATACGCAGTATTTT. It is translated as CATSRGEGSTDTQYF. Full variable domain (outside the CDR3, taken from reference TRBV15 and TRBJ2-3): DAMVIQNPRYQVTQFGKPVTLSCSQTLNHNVMYWYQQKSSQAPKLLFHYYDKDFNNEADTPDNFQSRRPNTSFCFLDIRSPGLGDTAMYLCATSRGEGSTDTQYFGPGTRLTVL.

In this sample, this clonotype turned up many times. The rearrangement uses TRBV7-2 and TRBJ2-1; 8 bases are shared with TRBD2. V trimming: 5 bases; J trimming: 6 bases; junction bases outside the gene matches: 6. The CDR3 has 14 amino acids. Germline V gene sequence: CDR1 SGHTA, CDR2 FQGNSA. CDR3 nucleotides: TGTGCCAGCAGCAGAGAAGCGGGAGTCAATGAGCAGTTCTTC. This sequence encodes CASSREAGVNEQFF.

This clonotype was recorded at least ten times. This chain uses TRBV20-1 with TRBJ2-5; tentative D call: TRBD1 (6 bases). This CDR3 contains 17 residues. V was cut by 1 base and J by 2 bases, with 20 bases left in between. Germline V CDR1 and CDR2: DFQATT, SNEGSKA (reference sequence). CDR3 nucleotide sequence: TGCAGTGCTAGAGGGGCAACAGGGTCCGTACTACAAGAGACCCAGTACTTC. Protein product: CSARGATGSVLQETQYF.

This clonotype has at least ten counts. This chain uses TRBV4-1 with TRBJ2-4; TRBD2 might be the D (7 bases). Trimming took 0 bases from V and 1 from J, leaving 10 bases between them. The CDR3 sequence is 16 residues long. Germline CDR1 is MGHRA and CDR2 is YSYEKL. Written as DNA, the CDR3 is TGCGCCAGCAGCCAAGAATGGGGGGGCGCCAAAAACATTCAGTACTTC. Amino acids: CASSQEWGGAKNIQYF.

As for this clonotype: A much larger clone sits a single nucleotide away, making a read error possible. The chain is built from TRBV20-1 and TRBJ2-1, with D unresolved. CDR3 length: 11 residues. Trimming took off 8 bases at V and 8 bases at J, with 13 bases between the two ends. Germline-derived CDR1 and CDR2 are DFQATT and SNEGSKA (reference sequence). The CDR3: CSSIIDHEQFF. CDR3 sequence (DNA): TGCAGTTCTATCATTGATCATGAGCAGTTCTTC.

In its sample, this clonotype was seen many times. The chain couples TRBV10-1 to TRBJ2-7; D gene ambiguous. This CDR3 contains 13 residues. The ends were cut back, 0 bases at V and 6 bases at J, with 9 bases in the middle. Germline V gene sequence: CDR1 WNHNN, CDR2 SYGVQD (reference sequence). The CDR3 nucleotides read TGCGCCAGCAGTGAGTCGTTACAGTCCGAGCAGTACTTC. Translating it yields CASSESLQSEQYF.

The table lists this clonotype with many counts. The chain couples TRBV3-1 to TRBJ1-1; D is undetermined. V was cut by 7 bases and J by 3 bases, with 27 bases left in between. Germline V gives CDR1 LGHDT, CDR2 YNNKEL (reference sequence). CDR3 length: 18 amino acids. Here the CDR3 reads CASNESREGWIRDTEAFF. CDR3 DNA: TGTGCCAGCAACGAATCAAGGGAGGGATGGATTCGGGACACTGAAGCTTTCTTT.

This clonotype has ten or more counts. The V gene is TRBV12-3 or TRBV12-4, the J gene TRBJ2-5; D could derive from TRBD1 or TRBD2 (5 bases each). V lost 6 bases, J lost 6 bases, and 8 bases lay in between. This CDR3 region has 11 residues. The CDR3 spells CASSGTQTQYF. The CDR3 DNA is TGTGCCAGCAGCGGGACGCAGACCCAGTACTTC.

This clonotype has ten or more counts. The rearrangement joins TRBV7-2 to TRBJ2-7; D is perhaps TRBD2 (5 bases). V was clipped by 5 bases and J by 3 bases, with 11 bases between them. Germline values: CDR1 SGHTA, CDR2 FQGNSA. The CDR3 is 13 residues long. Written as DNA, the CDR3 is TGTGCCAGCAGCCCCAGACTACACTACGAGCAGTACTTC. This sequence encodes CASSPRLHYEQYF.